Each of the 10 T cell receptor beta chains below was sequenced from the same sample in a study of T cell clones after liver transplantation. Sequencing was performed with immunoSEQ multiplex PCR; in TCRdb, only in-frame clones are kept and a portion is missing. The sample has roughly 97,000 clones; around four fifths are singletons. Sequenced here: CD4+ T cells from blood, sampled before liver transplant. The origin of the receptors is a human donor who received a liver transplant.

The rearrangement links TRBV2 to TRBJ1-1; 9 bases fit TRBD1. The germline CDR1 and CDR2 sequences are SNHLY and FYNNEI. The CDR3 covers 13 residues. After removal of 7 bases from V and 7 bases from J, the junction contained 7 bases not matched to a gene. The CDR3 region has the DNA TGTGCCAGCACTGGACAGGGGTCGGGTGAAGCTTTCTTT. Its protein is CASTGQGSGEAFF.

CDR3 nucleotide sequence: TGCGCCAGCAGCTTGGCGGGGGCCGTCGTCAATGAGCAGTTCTTC. Amino acid sequence: CASSLAGAVVNEQFF. This chain uses TRBV5-1 with TRBJ2-1; either TRBD1 or TRBD2 may supply D (6 bases each). Germline CDR1 is SGHRS and CDR2 is YFSETQ. V was cut by 0 bases and J by 6 bases, with 13 bases left in between. This CDR3 region has 15 residues.

The rearrangement links TRBV29-1 to TRBJ1-5; 9 bases match TRBD1. From germline, CDR1 is SQVTM and CDR2 ANQGSEA. Losses at the gene ends were 0 bases for V and 6 bases for J; bases not matched to a gene: 9. The CDR3 is 16 residues long. The DNA for the CDR3 is TGCAGCGTTGAAGATGGGACAGGGATTCCGGGTCAGCCCCAGCATTTT. Residues: CSVEDGTGIPGQPQHF.

This rearrangement joins TRBV11-2 to TRBJ2-3; TRBD2 is a possible D gene (7 bases). The CDR3 contains 15 residues. V lost 5 bases and J lost 7, with 19 bases in between. Germline CDR1 SGHAT, CDR2 FQNNGV. CDR3: CASSAGAGGTNTQYF. CDR3 coding DNA: TGTGCCAGCAGCGCGGGGGCTGGCGGGACAAATACGCAGTATTTT.

DNA of the CDR3: TGTGCCACCAGCAGAGAGGAGGGGCTGGTCTTCCACGAGCAGTACTTC. Encoded protein: CATSREEGLVFHEQYF. The gene calls are TRBV15 and TRBJ2-7; possible D gene TRBD2, 6 bases. The ends were cut back, 0 bases at V and 5 bases at J, with 17 bases in the middle. There are 16 residues in the CDR3. The germline V gene has CDR1 LNHNV and CDR2 YYDKDF (reference sequence).

The gene calls are TRBV7-9 and TRBJ1-6; 8 positions match TRBD1. Unmatched junction bases numbered 5, after V lost 7 bases and J lost 6 bases. CDR1 is SEHNR and CDR2 is FQNEAQ in the germline V gene (reference sequence). The CDR3 covers 14 residues. This chain's CDR3 is CASKLTGVNSPLHF. For the CDR3, the DNA is TGTGCCAGCAAATTGACAGGGGTTAATTCACCCCTCCACTTT.

This chain joins TRBV10-2 and TRBJ1-2; D is ambiguous. Germline CDR1 is WSHSY and CDR2 is SAAADI. There are 13 residues in the CDR3. V was shortened by 0 bases and J by 2 bases, with 4 bases between the two germline ends. CDR3: CASSESGNYGYTF. The CDR3 DNA is TGCGCCAGCAGTGAGTCAGGGAACTATGGCTACACCTTC.

About this clone: Distinct nucleotide sequences in the sample also encode this CDR3. V usage is TRBV7-6 and J usage is TRBJ1-1, with a possible D match to TRBD1 (6 bases). Germline V lookup: CDR1 SGHVS, CDR2 FNYEAQ. V lost 5 bases and J 1 base, leaving 8 bases between the germline ends. The CDR3 sequence is 13 residues long. CDR3 protein: CASSVQGNTEAFF. The CDR3 DNA reads TGTGCCAGCAGCGTACAGGGGAACACTGAAGCTTTCTTT.

This clone was observed a single time. The V gene is TRBV6-1, the J gene TRBJ1-4; D may be TRBD1 (5 bases). Germline CDR1 is MNHNS and CDR2 is SASEGT. This CDR3 has 14 amino acids. V shed 5 bases and J shed 3 bases, with 10 bases lying between them. This CDR3 is CASSSGEANEKLFF. DNA of the CDR3: TGTGCCAGCAGTTCGGGGGAGGCTAATGAAAAACTGTTTTTT.

The V and J genes are TRBV5-1 and TRBJ2-1; D not resolved. Trimming took 4 bases from V and 10 from J, leaving 15 bases between them. CDR3 length: 13 amino acids. Germline values: CDR1 SGHRS, CDR2 YFSETQ. CDR3 nucleotides: TGCGCCAGCAGCCCGTCGGTCCGTTGGGAGCAGTTCTTC. It is translated as CASSPSVRWEQFF.